This T cell receptor beta chain stems from a study of vaccination and CD4 T cells after COVID-19. Study background: Two Hispanic individuals were among six male and four female convalescent patients. Sampling post-COVID took place a median around 91 days after diagnosis (range 35 to 161). Each control culture was treated with a CEFX pool, an HIV-1 Nef pool, or no peptide.

Notes on this clonotype: Antigen specificity is unknown.

Treatment here: roughly 10-day PBMC culture with coronavirus spike peptide pools or control peptides (ViraFEST assay). V lost 1 base and J 2 bases, leaving 9 bases between the germline ends. This CDR3 is built from 15 residues. Per germline, CDR1 SGHTA and CDR2 FQGNSA. Sequencing of cultured CD4+ T cell DNA used the Oncomine TCR Beta short-read assay. TCRdb passed the PCR reads through MiXCR, listing each CDR3 protein once. The data show 14,000 to 15,000 distinct CDR3 sequences, about 48% seen once. What was sequenced was CD4+ T cells from blood, cultured in vitro. This chain uses TRBV7-2 with TRBJ2-1; D call uncertain. This receptor was taken from a human donor who had recovered from COVID-19. The CDR3 DNA reads TGTGCCAGCAGCTTAGTAGGGCTGGCCTACAATGAGCAGTTCTTC. It specifies CASSLVGLAYNEQFF.